This TCR beta chain is from a study of CD8 T cells in ankylosing spondylitis. This clonotype was seen ten or more times. Antigen specificity is unknown. After removal of 5 bases from V and 2 bases from J, the junction contained 1 base not matched to a gene. Germline CDR1 and CDR2: ENHRY and SYGVKD. The CDR3 spans 13 residues. Findings of the study overall: Those disease-linked clones were CD8+; they were also relatively rare in peripheral blood. Typical of ankylosing spondylitis blood, it appeared, was a TCR beta motif of under 10 highly homologous variants. According to the report, clones linked to the disease were significantly enriched in matched synovial fluid samples taken from ankylosing spondylitis patients.

Quantitative molecular-barcoded 5'-RACE generated the TCR beta libraries. MiXCR was run by TCRdb on the 5' RACE reads, yielding one entry per CDR3 protein. The data show about 240,000 distinct CDR3 sequences, around 10% seen once. Sequenced: blood, either unsorted or a sorted T cell fraction (not recorded which). This sequence originates from a male donor with ankylosing spondylitis or in good health (not recorded which). The J gene is TRBJ1-2, the V gene TRBV10-3, with 8 bases fitting TRBD1. CDR3 bases: TGTGCCATCAGTCGGGACAGGAACTATGGCTACACCTTC. Encoded protein: CAISRDRNYGYTF.